This entry features one TCR beta chain sequence. These data come from a study of T cell changes during pregnancy in multiple sclerosis. Clones were sequenced by immunoSEQ multiplex PCR, and TCRdb holds only the in-frame ones, with some missing. Found here are some 80,000 clones, 94% of them singletons; the top ten hold less than 0.15%. The V segment lost 1 base and the J segment 5 bases; nucleotides outside the gene matches: 6. Germline assignment: CDR1 SGDLS and CDR2 YYNGEE. The CDR3 has 16 amino acids. The V call is TRBV9, the J call TRBJ1-6; the match to TRBD1 covers 7 bases. This clonotype was sampled from a female donor with multiple sclerosis, enrolled in a pregnancy study. The sample in question was CD4+ T cells from peripheral blood mononuclear cells, obtained after pregnancy. The CDR3 region is CASSVKAGTDNSPLHF. DNA of the CDR3: TGTGCCAGCAGCGTAAAAGCCGGGACAGATAATTCACCCCTCCACTTT.